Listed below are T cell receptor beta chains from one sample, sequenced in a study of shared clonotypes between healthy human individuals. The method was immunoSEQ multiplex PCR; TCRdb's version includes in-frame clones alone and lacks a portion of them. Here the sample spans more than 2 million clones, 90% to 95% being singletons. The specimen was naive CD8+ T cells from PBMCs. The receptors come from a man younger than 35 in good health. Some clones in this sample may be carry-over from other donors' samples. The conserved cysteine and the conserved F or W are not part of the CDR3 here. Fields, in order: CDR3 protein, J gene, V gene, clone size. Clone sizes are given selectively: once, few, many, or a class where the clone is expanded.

CDR3 protein: ASRSFAGQFYEQY
J gene: TRBJ2-7
V gene: TRBV6-5
clone size: -

CDR3 protein: ASSFGDMNTEAF
J gene: TRBJ1-1
V gene: TRBV7-9
clone size: -

CDR3 protein: ASSVYGSSSGNTIY
J gene: TRBJ1-3
V gene: TRBV9
clone size: -

CDR3 protein: ASSEASRGYYEQY
J gene: TRBJ2-7
V gene: TRBV6-1
clone size: -

CDR3 protein: ASRFQGAPEQF
J gene: TRBJ2-1
V gene: TRBV28
clone size: -

CDR3 protein: ASSFPEGTVYGYT
J gene: TRBJ1-2
V gene: TRBV7-9
clone size: -

CDR3 protein: ASSLQGSTEAF
J gene: TRBJ1-1
V gene: TRBV27
clone size: -

CDR3 protein: ASSLVSKNLYGYT
J gene: TRBJ1-2
V gene: TRBV7-8
clone size: -

CDR3 protein: ASSYFDRLSYEQY
J gene: TRBJ2-7
V gene: TRBV6-5
clone size: -

CDR3 protein: ASSLLSTKTYEQY
J gene: TRBJ2-7
V gene: TRBV28
clone size: once

CDR3 protein: ASSFRDRDTDTQY
J gene: TRBJ2-3
V gene: TRBV7-3
clone size: -

CDR3 protein: ASSLALKPGYNEQF
J gene: TRBJ2-1
V gene: TRBV11-2
clone size: -

CDR3 protein: ASSGSAGVSYTGELF
J gene: TRBJ2-2
V gene: TRBV7-9
clone size: -

CDR3 protein: ASSPLIGRATYNEQF
J gene: TRBJ2-1
V gene: TRBV27
clone size: -

CDR3 protein: ASSPSVGAYEQY
J gene: TRBJ2-7
V gene: TRBV4-3
clone size: -

CDR3 protein: ASSEYYTDTQY
J gene: TRBJ2-3
V gene: TRBV10-2
clone size: -

CDR3 protein: ASTDKAGEGWNEQF
J gene: TRBJ2-1
V gene: TRBV5-1
clone size: -

CDR3 protein: ASSPRRTEINYGYT
J gene: TRBJ1-2
V gene: TRBV7-9
clone size: -

CDR3 protein: ASSSPDHGYT
J gene: TRBJ1-2
V gene: TRBV28
clone size: -

CDR3 protein: ASRFLGAMSEQY
J gene: TRBJ2-7
V gene: TRBV27
clone size: -

CDR3 protein: ASSALGYNTEAF
J gene: TRBJ1-1
V gene: TRBV7-2
clone size: -

CDR3 protein: ASSGSQKEQY
J gene: TRBJ2-7
V gene: TRBV9
clone size: -

CDR3 protein: ASSPITGQPYNEQF
J gene: TRBJ2-1
V gene: TRBV18
clone size: -

CDR3 protein: ASSLSRTGKNIQY
J gene: TRBJ2-4
V gene: TRBV27
clone size: -

CDR3 protein: SVEVPLLAGPTSTDTQY
J gene: TRBJ2-3
V gene: TRBV29-1
clone size: -

CDR3 protein: ASSLRTNTEAF
J gene: TRBJ1-1
V gene: TRBV7-9
clone size: -

CDR3 protein: ASSQDIFLGSDSYNEQF
J gene: TRBJ2-1
V gene: TRBV4-1
clone size: -

CDR3 protein: ASQRTSGRVISYNEQF
J gene: TRBJ2-1
V gene: TRBV19
clone size: -

CDR3 protein: ASSLRGEETQY
J gene: TRBJ2-5
V gene: TRBV5-8
clone size: -

CDR3 protein: ASSLRIQSSYNEQF
J gene: TRBJ2-1
V gene: TRBV28
clone size: -

CDR3 protein: ASSWGGTEAF
J gene: TRBJ1-1
V gene: TRBV27
clone size: -

CDR3 protein: ASSVGWTGKNYEQY
J gene: TRBJ2-7
V gene: TRBV9
clone size: -

CDR3 protein: ASSLLAGDGTDTQY
J gene: TRBJ2-3
V gene: TRBV27
clone size: -

CDR3 protein: ASSVEDRGSGYT
J gene: TRBJ1-2
V gene: TRBV9
clone size: -

CDR3 protein: ASSFPLAGDTGELF
J gene: TRBJ2-2
V gene: TRBV28
clone size: -

CDR3 protein: ASSSPGFNQPQH
J gene: TRBJ1-5
V gene: TRBV7-2
clone size: -

CDR3 protein: ASSPRLGQPNEQF
J gene: TRBJ2-1
V gene: TRBV9
clone size: -

CDR3 protein: ASSLPGGRYEQY
J gene: TRBJ2-7
V gene: TRBV7-8
clone size: -

CDR3 protein: ASSQRGNRGDTQY
J gene: TRBJ2-3
V gene: TRBV14
clone size: -

CDR3 protein: ASSLESQGWGLDGYT
J gene: TRBJ1-2
V gene: TRBV7-8
clone size: -

CDR3 protein: ASSLGIGLNTEAF
J gene: TRBJ1-1
V gene: TRBV7-6
clone size: -

CDR3 protein: ASSSEGPYEQY
J gene: TRBJ2-7
V gene: TRBV5-6
clone size: -

CDR3 protein: ASSLTGKFGGELF
J gene: TRBJ2-2
V gene: TRBV7-2
clone size: -

CDR3 protein: ASSPGTEAYEQY
J gene: TRBJ2-7
V gene: TRBV27
clone size: -

CDR3 protein: ASSGSETQY
J gene: TRBJ2-5
V gene: TRBV9
clone size: -

CDR3 protein: ASSPPEGPSTEAF
J gene: TRBJ1-1
V gene: TRBV7-9
clone size: -

CDR3 protein: ASSFSGREDNEQF
J gene: TRBJ2-1
V gene: TRBV13
clone size: -

CDR3 protein: ASSRGWVRTDTQY
J gene: TRBJ2-3
V gene: TRBV5-6
clone size: -

CDR3 protein: ASSSRTSGRGYNEQF
J gene: TRBJ2-1
V gene: TRBV13
clone size: -

CDR3 protein: ASSAGLWEHNEQF
J gene: TRBJ2-1
V gene: TRBV5-1
clone size: -

CDR3 protein: ASSPLENEQF
J gene: TRBJ2-1
V gene: TRBV7-6
clone size: once